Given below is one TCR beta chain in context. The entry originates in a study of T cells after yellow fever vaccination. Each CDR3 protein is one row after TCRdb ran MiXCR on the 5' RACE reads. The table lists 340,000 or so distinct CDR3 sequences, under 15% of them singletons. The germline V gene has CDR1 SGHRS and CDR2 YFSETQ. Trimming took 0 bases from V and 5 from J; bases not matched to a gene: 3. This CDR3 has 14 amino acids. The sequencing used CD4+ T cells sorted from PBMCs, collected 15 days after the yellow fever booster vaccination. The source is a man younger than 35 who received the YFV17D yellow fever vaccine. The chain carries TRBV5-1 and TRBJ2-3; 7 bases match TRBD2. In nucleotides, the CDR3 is TGCGCCAGCAGCTTGGGCCGGGGGGAAGATACGCAGTATTTT. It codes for CASSLGRGEDTQYF.